The 12 T cell receptor beta chains in this list originate from one sample, sequenced in a study. TCRdb redid the calling of the 5' RACE reads with MiXCR, one entry per CDR3 protein. Of under 60,000 distinct CDR3 sequences detected, roughly 30% appear once; the ten largest clones hold roughly 2%. Sequenced input: naive CD4+ T cells sorted from blood. This sample's subset: naive CD4+ T cells, CD4+CD45RA+CD25-. The receptors originated from a female donor with breast cancer.

This clonotype has just a few counts. The chain uses TRBV9 and TRBJ1-3; D might be TRBD1 (5 bases). The V gene's germline CDR1 is SGDLS and CDR2 YYNGEE. With 0 bases removed from V and 4 bases from J, the gap between germline ends came to 8 bases. The CDR3 totals 14 residues. The CDR3 region has the DNA TGTGCCAGCAGCGTAGAGGGGTTCGGAAACACCATATATTTT. This codes for CASSVEGFGNTIYF.

The V gene is TRBV7-9, the J gene TRBJ2-5; possible D gene TRBD1, 5 bases. Per the germline V gene, CDR1 is SEHNR and CDR2 is FQNEAQ (reference sequence). Trimming took 4 bases from V and 1 from J, leaving 7 bases between them. The CDR3 has 13 amino acids. The CDR3 DNA sequence: TGTGCCAGCAGCTCGACAGTCCAAGAGACCCAGTACTTC. Its translation is CASSSTVQETQYF. Drawing the rest from reference TRBV7-9 and TRBJ2-5, the complete variable domain is DTGVSQNPRHKITKRGQNVTFRCDPISEHNRLYWYRQTLGQGPEFLTYFQNEAQLEKSRLLSDRFSAERPKGSFSTLEIQRTEQGDSAMYLCASSSTVQETQYFGPGTRLLVL.

CDR3 DNA: TGTGCCACCAGCAGAGTGGTGGGGAGTGGGAATCCAGATACGCAGTATTTT. Protein sequence: CATSRVVGSGNPDTQYF. The chain joins TRBV15 to TRBJ2-3, with D possibly TRBD2 on 5 matching bases. Germline V gene data show CDR1 as LNHNV and CDR2 as YYDKDF (reference sequence). The CDR3 loop spans 17 amino acids. The ends were cut back, 1 base at V and 4 bases at J, with 18 bases in the middle.

The CDR3 nucleotides are TGCGCCAGCAGCCAAGACGGTGCGGGGACTCTCTACGAGCAGTACTTC. Translated, it gives CASSQDGAGTLYEQYF. This rearrangement joins TRBV4-1 to TRBJ2-7, with TRBD2 as a possible D gene (6 bases). The CDR3 extends over 16 amino acids. Trimming cost V 0 bases and J 3 bases, with 15 bases left between them. Per the germline V gene, CDR1 is MGHRA and CDR2 is YSYEKL.

This clonotype appeared a few times. This rearrangement joins TRBV12-3 or TRBV12-4 to TRBJ1-6; D perhaps matches TRBD1 (5 bases). The CDR3 covers 16 residues. V lost 7 bases to trimming and J lost 2 bases, with 15 bases between them. The chain's CDR3 is CASTLGEGTYNSPLHF. CDR3 sequence (DNA): TGTGCCAGCACCCTCGGGGAGGGGACCTATAATTCACCCCTCCACTTT.

This chain connects TRBV11-2 to TRBJ1-1, with D maybe TRBD1 (5 bases). The CDR3 loop spans 13 amino acids. In germline, CDR1 is SGHAT, CDR2 FQNNGV. V lost 1 base and J lost 7, with 10 bases in between. The CDR3 sequence: CASSLGRGFEAFF. CDR3 coding DNA: TGTGCCAGCAGCTTAGGGAGGGGCTTTGAAGCTTTCTTT.

This clonotype has more than one count but fewer than ten. This sequence joins TRBV5-1 and TRBJ2-6, with no clear D. The CDR3 sequence is 14 residues long. Looked up from germline, CDR1 is SGHRS and CDR2 is YFSETQ. With 2 bases removed from V and 12 bases from J, the gap between germline ends came to 15 bases. In DNA, the CDR3 is TGCGCCAGCAGCTTTGACTCGCTTCCCGGCGTCCTGACTTTC. It specifies CASSFDSLPGVLTF.

The chain joins TRBV21-1 to TRBJ1-5; the DNA was not used to check the table's D call, TRBD1. TRBV21-1 is assigned pseudogene status. There are 12 residues in the CDR3. CDR3 DNA: TGTGCCAGCAGTGCAGGGGATCAGCCCCAGCATTTT. It is translated as CASSAGDQPQHF.

The chain links TRBV4-1 to TRBJ2-5, with 7 nucleotides matching TRBD1. The V gene's germline CDR1 is MGHRA and CDR2 YSYEKL. Trimming at V came to 3 bases and at J to 1 base, leaving 8 bases not matched to a gene. The CDR3 has 16 residues. CDR3 amino acids: CASSHGGRGTQETQYF. CDR3 DNA: TGCGCCAGCAGCCATGGGGGCAGGGGGACCCAAGAGACCCAGTACTTC.

The rearrangement uses TRBV4-1 and TRBJ1-2; 7 bases align to TRBD1. V lost 6 bases to trimming and J lost 8 bases; unmatched junction nucleotides: 9. CDR3 length: 13 residues. Germline CDR1 is MGHRA and CDR2 is YSYEKL. The CDR3 nucleotides are TGCGCCAGCAGATCGCCGGGACAGAAAGGCTACACCTTC. Its protein product is CASRSPGQKGYTF.

The chain recombines TRBV7-2 with TRBJ1-4; D unresolved. CDR1 and CDR2 from the germline V gene are SGHTA and FQGNSA. The CDR3 is made up of 13 amino acids. V was pared by 2 bases and J by 7 bases, with 8 bases between. Written as DNA, the CDR3 is TGTGCCAGCAGCTTAAAGAGAGGTGAAAAACTGTTTTTT. Encoded protein: CASSLKRGEKLFF.

This clonotype was detected many times. This chain uses TRBV4-1 with TRBJ2-7; D is undetermined. The V end lost 1 base, the J end lost 3 bases, and 16 bases lay between the germline ends. The CDR3 spans 16 residues. From germline, CDR1 is MGHRA and CDR2 YSYEKL. CDR3 DNA sequence: TGCGCCAGCAGCCAAGGGTTTACGACGGATAGCTACGAGCAGTACTTC. Translated: CASSQGFTTDSYEQYF.